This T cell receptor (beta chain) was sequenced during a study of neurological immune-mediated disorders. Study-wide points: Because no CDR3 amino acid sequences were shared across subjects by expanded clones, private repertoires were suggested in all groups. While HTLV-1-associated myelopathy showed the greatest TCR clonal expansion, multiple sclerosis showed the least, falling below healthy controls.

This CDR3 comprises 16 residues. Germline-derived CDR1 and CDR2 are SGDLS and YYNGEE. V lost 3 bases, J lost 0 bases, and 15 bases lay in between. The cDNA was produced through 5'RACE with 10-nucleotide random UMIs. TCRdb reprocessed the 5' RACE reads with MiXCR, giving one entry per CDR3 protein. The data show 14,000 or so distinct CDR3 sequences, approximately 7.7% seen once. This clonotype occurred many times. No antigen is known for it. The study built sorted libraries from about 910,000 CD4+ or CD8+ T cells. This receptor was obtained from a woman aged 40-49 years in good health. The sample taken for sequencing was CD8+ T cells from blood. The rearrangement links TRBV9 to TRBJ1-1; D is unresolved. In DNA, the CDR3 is TGTGCCAGCAGCGCGGGCCTGGTGGGGTTGAACACTGAAGCTTTCTTT. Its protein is CASSAGLVGLNTEAFF.